This T cell receptor (beta chain) was sequenced in a study of cytomegalovirus exposure and HLA in healthy donors. Study outcomes and limitations: Trimming of TCR beta V- and J-genes showed a link, identified in a later analysis, to a missense DCLRE1C variant. Across donors, sequencing depth was assumed by presence/absence analyses to be roughly uniform.

Germline CDR1 and CDR2: GTSNPN and SVGIG (reference sequence). The CDR3 consists of 15 residues. Trimming stripped 2 bases from V and 1 base from J, with 14 bases between. In the PCR, 60 Vbeta and 13 Jbeta primers were used. Measured with immunoSEQ multiplex PCR; TCRdb has only the in-frame clones, and not every one. The sample lists hundreds of thousands of clones, 70% to 90% seen once, with approximately 2.4% in the top ten. This clone was seen once. Its antigen is undetermined. The sample was PBMCs. This sequence was found in a woman in her late teens or twenties in good health and CMV-seronegative. The chain uses TRBV30 and TRBJ1-2; the D gene is possibly TRBD1 (6 bases). CDR3 in DNA: TGTGCCTGGAGTCCCCCGCGACAGGTTAACTATGGCTACACCTTC. It codes for CAWSPPRQVNYGYTF.